This TCR beta chain was obtained from a study of OX40 agonist ivuxolimab in advanced cancers. Looking at the study overall: Age averaged approximately 60 years (range roughly 20 to 90), and 80% to 90% were male. Three patients, one with hepatocellular carcinoma and two with cutaneous melanoma, responded partially.

Germline values: CDR1 MGHRA, CDR2 YSYEKL. This CDR3 is 15 amino acids long. V was cut by 0 bases and J by 4 bases, with 13 bases left in between. Details on this clone: Its cognate antigen is unknown.

Only in-frame clones appear in the TCRdb table, and some are missing; sequencing was by immunoSEQ multiplex PCR. Of 25,000 to 35,000 clones in the sample, approximately 86% were seen once. Overall study findings and caveats: Both blood CD4+ and CD8+ T cells showed clonal growth by week 6 at 0.1 to 3.0 mg/kg.

V and J are TRBV4-1 and TRBJ2-7; a weak D match, TRBD2 (7 bases). The sequence derives from an adult with an advanced solid tumor such as melanoma, head and neck, liver or kidney cancer. The sample in question was CD4+ or CD8+ T cells sorted from blood, obtained in a trial of the OX40 agonist ivuxolimab. This CDR3 is CASSQDRTRGYEQYF. The CDR3 DNA sequence: TGCGCCAGCAGCCAAGATAGGACTAGGGGGTACGAGCAGTACTTC.